Each of the 8 T cell receptor beta chains below was sequenced from the same sample in a study of response to subunit inactivated influenza vaccine. MiXCR, run by TCRdb on the RT-PCR reads, gives a single entry per CDR3 protein. The sample has more than 400,000 distinct CDR3 sequences, more than 7% seen once. The sequenced sample was PBMCs from blood, obtained around 2 years after vaccination. These receptors all stem from a man between 50 and 69 years old who received an inactivated influenza vaccine.

This clonotype was counted only a few times. The genes are TRBV20-1 and TRBJ2-5; 11 bases match TRBD2. The CDR3 loop spans 14 amino acids. Trimming cost V 1 base and J 6 bases; bases outside gene matches: 4. Germline V gene lookup returns CDR1 DFQATT and CDR2 SNEGSKA (reference sequence). In DNA form, the CDR3 reads TGCAGTGCTAGAGTTAGCGGGGGGGGGCAGACCCAGTACTTC. This encodes CSARVSGGGQTQYF.

This clonotype was counted ten times or more. The chain recombines TRBV4-2 with TRBJ1-6; TRBD1 is a possible D gene (6 bases). The V gene's germline CDR1 is LGHNA and CDR2 YNFKEQ. This CDR3 has 14 residues. Between the trimmed V and J ends, which lost 0 bases and 12 bases, there was a span of 12 bases. CDR3 sequence: CASSQEGTFRPLHF. Written as DNA, the CDR3 is TGTGCCAGCAGCCAAGAGGGGACATTCCGACCCCTCCACTTT.

The chain couples TRBV6-2 or TRBV6-3 to TRBJ2-5; TRBD2 is a possible D gene (5 bases). V gave up 1 base and J gave up 10 bases, with 7 bases separating them. The germline V gene encodes CDR1 MNHEY and CDR2 SVGEGT. The CDR3 consists of 11 residues. CDR3 in amino acids: CASSYYGDQYF. The CDR3 DNA reads TGTGCCAGCAGTTACTACGGGGACCAGTACTTC.

The rearrangement joins TRBV3-1 to TRBJ2-2; 9 nucleotides align to TRBD2. The V gene end was trimmed by 1 base and the J gene end by 4 bases; junction bases not matched to a gene: 10. This CDR3 has 18 residues. The germline gives CDR1 LGHDT, CDR2 YNNKEL (reference sequence). CDR3 sequence: CASSQVFGGRALTGELFF. DNA for the CDR3: TGTGCCAGCAGCCAAGTATTTGGCGGGAGGGCCCTCACCGGGGAGCTGTTTTTT.

This chain connects TRBV28 to TRBJ1-5; tentatively, D is TRBD1 (6 bases). The V and J ends lost 8 bases and 2 bases respectively, with 13 bases between them. The CDR3 has 14 amino acids. CDR1 MDHEN and CDR2 SYDVKM come from the germline V gene. Here the CDR3 reads CASGEGDGNQPQHF. In nucleotides, the CDR3 is TGTGCCAGCGGGGAGGGGGACGGCAATCAGCCCCAGCATTTT.

The sample holds a few counts of this clonotype. The V call is TRBV12-3 or TRBV12-4, the J call TRBJ2-1; 8 bases fit TRBD2. CDR3 length equals 18 residues. After removal of 3 bases from V and 0 bases from J, the junction contained 10 bases not matched to a gene. The CDR3 DNA reads as TGTGCCAGCAGTTTGGGCCTGACTAGCGCCGACTCCTACAATGAGCAGTTCTTC. The encoded protein is CASSLGLTSADSYNEQFF.

This chain connects TRBV7-8 to TRBJ2-3; the D gene is possibly TRBD2 (5 bases). The CDR3 has 13 amino acids. Trimming removed 11 bases at V and 1 base at J, with 13 bases between. The V gene's germline CDR1 is SGHVS and CDR2 FQNEAQ. The CDR3 DNA follows: TGTGCCGGAGGAGATTGGGGCACAGATACGCAGTATTTT. This sequence encodes CAGGDWGTDTQYF.

This clonotype occurred many times. The V gene is TRBV12-3 or TRBV12-4, the J gene TRBJ2-1; 9 nucleotides match TRBD1. V trimming: 4 bases; J trimming: 15 bases; junction bases outside the gene matches: 7. The CDR3 has 12 amino acids. CDR3 sequence: CASSSGTGPPFF. The CDR3 DNA reads as TGTGCCAGCAGTTCCGGGACAGGGCCGCCGTTCTTC.